A selection of T cell receptor beta chains follows, all from one sample in a study of shared clonotypes between healthy human individuals. Here immunoSEQ multiplex PCR was the method, and the copy in TCRdb shows in-frame clones only, minus some. The sample includes about 490,000 clones, 65% to 85% seen only once; the top ten take roughly 13%. The sequencing sample was made of PBMCs. These receptors were taken from a woman aged 40 to 49 in good health. Some clones in this sample may be carry-over from other donors' samples. The CDR3 runs from the conserved cysteine through the conserved F or W. The D gene is left open where the match is weak. Only some rows state a clone size, as once, few, many or a class for expanded clones.

>TRBV5-4|-|-|TRBJ1-3
TGTGCCAGCAGCTTGGATAGGGGTGGAAACACCATATATTTT
CASSLDRGGNTIYF
>TRBV10-3|TRBD2|-|TRBJ2-5
TGTGCCATCAGTGAGTCACGGGGAGGGCCGGGTGAGACCCAGTACTTC
CAISESRGGPGETQYF
>TRBV29-1|-|-|TRBJ2-1
TGCAGCGTTGAAACCCAGCAGTTCTTC
CSVETQQFF
>TRBV19|-|-|TRBJ2-6
TGTGCCAGTAGTCCCGGGTATTCTGGGGCCAACGTCCTGACTTTC
CASSPGYSGANVLTF
>TRBV28|-|once|TRBJ1-5
TGTGCCAGCAGAAACCAGAGAGTTAGCAATCAGCCCCAGCATTTT
CASRNQRVSNQPQHF
>TRBV7-8|-|-|TRBJ2-1
TGTGCCAGCAGCTTATGGACCAGGGACTCCTACAATGAGCAGTTCTTC
CASSLWTRDSYNEQFF
>TRBV7-3|TRBD2|once|TRBJ2-1
TGTGCCAGCAGCTCAGGGACTAGCGGGAGGGCGCACAACAATGAGCAGTTCTTC
CASSSGTSGRAHNNEQFF
>TRBV19|TRBD2|-|TRBJ2-3
TGTGCCAGTAGTATAGATCTGGCGGGAGTATCAGATACGCAGTATTTT
CASSIDLAGVSDTQYF
>TRBV19|-|-|TRBJ2-2
TGTGCCAGTTCTTTGTTCGGGAGACCGAACACCGGGGAGCTGTTTTTT
CASSLFGRPNTGELFF
>TRBV10-3|-|-|TRBJ1-2
TGTGCCACCTCCTCCGCTCAGGGGTATGGCTACACCTTC
CATSSAQGYGYTF
>TRBV9|TRBD1|-|TRBJ1-2
TGTGCCAGCAGCGTCCAGGGGGGGAGAAGCTACACCTTC
CASSVQGGRSYTF
>TRBV7-9|-|-|TRBJ1-1
TGTGCCAGCAGCTTAGTCCAAAGGGGGAACACTGAAGCTTTCTTT
CASSLVQRGNTEAFF
>TRBV11-1|TRBD2|-|TRBJ2-1
TGTGCCAGCAGCTTAGTTGGACTAGTTTACAATGAGCAGTTCTTC
CASSLVGLVYNEQFF
>TRBV4-3|-|-|TRBJ2-3
TGCGCCAGCAGCCAAGGGGGGCCTGTGGGGCTGACAGATACGCAGTATTTT
CASSQGGPVGLTDTQYF
>TRBV4-1|TRBD2|once|TRBJ2-1
TGCGCCAGCAGCCAGCTAGCGGGAGGGCCTCATGAGCAGTTCTTC
CASSQLAGGPHEQFF
>TRBV27|TRBD2|-|TRBJ2-7
TGTGCCAGCAGACTAGCGGGGGGCCGTTGGTACTTC
CASRLAGGRWYF
>TRBV29-1|-|-|TRBJ1-1
TGCAGCGTTGTAATCGGGGCCAACACTGAAGCTTTCTTT
CSVVIGANTEAFF
>TRBV7-3|TRBD2|-|TRBJ2-2
TGTGCCAGCAGCTTAAAGGGCACTAGCGGGAACACCGGGGAGCTGTTTTTT
CASSLKGTSGNTGELFF
>TRBV6-1|TRBD1|-|TRBJ1-5
TGTGCCAGCAATACAGGGGTGGATAGCAATCAGCCCCAGCATTTT
CASNTGVDSNQPQHF